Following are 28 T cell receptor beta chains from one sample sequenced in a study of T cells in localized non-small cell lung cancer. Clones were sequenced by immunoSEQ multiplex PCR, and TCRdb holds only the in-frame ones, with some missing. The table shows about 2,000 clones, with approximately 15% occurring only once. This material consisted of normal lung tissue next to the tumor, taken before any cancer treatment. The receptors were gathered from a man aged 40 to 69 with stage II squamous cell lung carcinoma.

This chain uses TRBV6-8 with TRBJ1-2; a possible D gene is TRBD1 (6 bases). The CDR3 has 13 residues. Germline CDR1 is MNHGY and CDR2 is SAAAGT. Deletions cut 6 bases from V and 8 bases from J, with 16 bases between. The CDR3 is CASRSTGPLGYTF. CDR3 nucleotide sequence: TGTGCCAGCAGGTCGACAGGACCCCTGGGCTACACCTTC.

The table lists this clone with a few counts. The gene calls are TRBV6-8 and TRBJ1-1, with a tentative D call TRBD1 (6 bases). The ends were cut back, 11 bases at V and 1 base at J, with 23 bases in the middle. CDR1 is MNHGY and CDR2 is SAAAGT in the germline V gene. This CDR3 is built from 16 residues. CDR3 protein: CASSPTSGDQNTEAFF. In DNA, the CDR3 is TGTGCCTCCAGCCCCACATCAGGGGACCAGAACACTGAAGCTTTCTTT.

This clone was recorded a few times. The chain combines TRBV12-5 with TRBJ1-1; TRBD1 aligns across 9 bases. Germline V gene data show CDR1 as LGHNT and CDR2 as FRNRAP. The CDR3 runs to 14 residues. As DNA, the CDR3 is TGTGCCAGCAAGGAACGACAGGGGGGAACTGAAGCTTTCTTT. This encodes CASKERQGGTEAFF.

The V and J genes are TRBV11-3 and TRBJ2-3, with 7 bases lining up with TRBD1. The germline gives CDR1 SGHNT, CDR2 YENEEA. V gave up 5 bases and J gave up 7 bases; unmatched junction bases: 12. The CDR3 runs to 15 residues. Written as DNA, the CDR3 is TGTGCCAGCAGCCCAAGGGGGACAGATTCTTATACGCAGTATTTT. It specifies CASSPRGTDSYTQYF.

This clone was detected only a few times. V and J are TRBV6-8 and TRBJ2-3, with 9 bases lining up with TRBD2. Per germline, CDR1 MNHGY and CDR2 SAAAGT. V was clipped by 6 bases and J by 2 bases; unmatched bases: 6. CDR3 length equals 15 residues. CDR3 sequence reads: CASSQREANTDTQYF. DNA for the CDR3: TGTGCCAGCAGCCAGCGGGAGGCGAACACAGATACGCAGTATTTT.

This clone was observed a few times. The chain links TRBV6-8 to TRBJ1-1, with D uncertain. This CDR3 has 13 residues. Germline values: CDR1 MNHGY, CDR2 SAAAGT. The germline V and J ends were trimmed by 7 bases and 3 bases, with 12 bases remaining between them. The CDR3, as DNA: TGTGCCAGCACCAGGAGAGGAGACACTGAAGCTTTCTTT. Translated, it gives CASTRRGDTEAFF.

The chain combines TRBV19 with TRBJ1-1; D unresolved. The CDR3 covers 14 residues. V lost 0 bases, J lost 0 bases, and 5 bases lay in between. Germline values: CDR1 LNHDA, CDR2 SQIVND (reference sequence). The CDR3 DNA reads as TGTGCCAGTAGTATAGAAGATCTGAACACTGAAGCTTTCTTT. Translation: CASSIEDLNTEAFF.

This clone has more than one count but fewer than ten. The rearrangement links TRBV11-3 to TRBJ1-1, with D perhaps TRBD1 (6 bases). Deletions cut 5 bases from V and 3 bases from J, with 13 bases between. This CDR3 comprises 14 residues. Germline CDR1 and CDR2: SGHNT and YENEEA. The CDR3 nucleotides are TGTGCCAGCAGCCTTGGGGGCGCGGACACTGAAGCTTTCTTT. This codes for CASSLGGADTEAFF.

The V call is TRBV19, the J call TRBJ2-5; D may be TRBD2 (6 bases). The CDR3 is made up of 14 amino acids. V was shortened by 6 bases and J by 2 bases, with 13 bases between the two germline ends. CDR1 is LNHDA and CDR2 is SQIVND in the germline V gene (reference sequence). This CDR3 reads CASSQNGGQETQYF. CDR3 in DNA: TGTGCCAGTAGCCAAAATGGGGGGCAAGAGACCCAGTACTTC. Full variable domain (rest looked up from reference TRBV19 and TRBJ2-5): DGGITQSPKYLFRKEGQNVTLSCEQNLNHDAMYWYRQDPGQGLRLIYYSQIVNDFQKGDIAEGYSVSREKKESFPLTVTSAQKNPTAFYLCASSQNGGQETQYFGPGTRLLVL.

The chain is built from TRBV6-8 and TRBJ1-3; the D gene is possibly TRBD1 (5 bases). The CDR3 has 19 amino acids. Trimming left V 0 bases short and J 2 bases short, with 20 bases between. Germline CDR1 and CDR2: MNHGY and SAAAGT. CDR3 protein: CASSYSITFTSGAGNTIYF. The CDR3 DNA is TGTGCCAGCAGTTACTCGATCACATTTACGTCGGGGGCTGGAAACACCATATATTTT.

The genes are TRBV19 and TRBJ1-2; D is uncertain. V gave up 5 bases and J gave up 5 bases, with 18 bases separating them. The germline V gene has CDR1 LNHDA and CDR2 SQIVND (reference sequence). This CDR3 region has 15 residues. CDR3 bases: TGTGCCAGTAGTTCTCCACGGGGTCGGGATTATGGCTACACCTTC. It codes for CASSSPRGRDYGYTF.

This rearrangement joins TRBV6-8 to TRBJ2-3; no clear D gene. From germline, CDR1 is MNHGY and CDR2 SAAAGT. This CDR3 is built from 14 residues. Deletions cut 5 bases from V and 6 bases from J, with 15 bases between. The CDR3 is CASSPRPFGDTQYF. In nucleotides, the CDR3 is TGTGCCAGCAGTCCCCGGCCCTTCGGGGATACGCAGTATTTT.

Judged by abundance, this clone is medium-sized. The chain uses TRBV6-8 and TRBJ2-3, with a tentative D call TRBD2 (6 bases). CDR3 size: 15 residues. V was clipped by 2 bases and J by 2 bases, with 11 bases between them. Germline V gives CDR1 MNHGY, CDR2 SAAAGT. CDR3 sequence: CASSYSVADTDTQYF. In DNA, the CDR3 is TGTGCCAGCAGTTACAGCGTAGCGGACACAGATACGCAGTATTTT.

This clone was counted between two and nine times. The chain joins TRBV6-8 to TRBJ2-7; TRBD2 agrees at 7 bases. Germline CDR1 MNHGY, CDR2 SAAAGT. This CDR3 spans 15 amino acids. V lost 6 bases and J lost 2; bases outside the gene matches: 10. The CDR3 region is CASSLGVREPYEQYF. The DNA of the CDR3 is TGTGCCAGCAGCCTAGGGGTGCGGGAGCCCTACGAGCAGTACTTC.

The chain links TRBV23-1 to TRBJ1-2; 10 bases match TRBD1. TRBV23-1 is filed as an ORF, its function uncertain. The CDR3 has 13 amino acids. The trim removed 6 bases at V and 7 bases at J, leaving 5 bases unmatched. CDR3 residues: CASSFWDRGGYTF. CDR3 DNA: TGCGCCAGCAGCTTTTGGGACAGGGGTGGCTACACCTTC.

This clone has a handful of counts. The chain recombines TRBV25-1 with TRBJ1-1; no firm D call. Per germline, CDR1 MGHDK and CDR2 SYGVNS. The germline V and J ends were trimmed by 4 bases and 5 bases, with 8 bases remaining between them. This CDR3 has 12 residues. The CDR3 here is CASSVGLTEAFF. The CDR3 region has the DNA TGTGCCAGCAGTGTCGGGTTGACTGAAGCTTTCTTT. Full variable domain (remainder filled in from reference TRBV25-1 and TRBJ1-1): EADIYQTPRYLVIGTGKKITLECSQTMGHDKMYWYQQDPGMELHLIHYSYGVNSTEKGDLSSESTVSRIRTEHFPLTLESARPSHTSQYLCASSVGLTEAFFGQGTRLTVV.

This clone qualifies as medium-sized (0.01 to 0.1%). CDR3 in DNA: TGTGCCAGTAACATTCCGGGGGCTCTCACTGAAGCTTTCTTT. This gives the protein CASNIPGALTEAFF. The chain joins TRBV6-8 to TRBJ1-1; D is perhaps TRBD1 (6 bases). The CDR3 consists of 14 residues. Germline V CDR1 and CDR2: MNHGY, SAAAGT. Trimming pared 9 bases from V and 4 bases from J, leaving 18 bases between.

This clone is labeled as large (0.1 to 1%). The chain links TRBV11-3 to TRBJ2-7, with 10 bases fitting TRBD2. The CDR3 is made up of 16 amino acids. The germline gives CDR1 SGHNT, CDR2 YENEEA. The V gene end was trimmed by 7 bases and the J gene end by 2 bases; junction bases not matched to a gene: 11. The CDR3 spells CASKALAGDGPYEQYF. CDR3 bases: TGTGCCAGCAAGGCTCTAGCGGGAGATGGGCCCTACGAGCAGTACTTC.

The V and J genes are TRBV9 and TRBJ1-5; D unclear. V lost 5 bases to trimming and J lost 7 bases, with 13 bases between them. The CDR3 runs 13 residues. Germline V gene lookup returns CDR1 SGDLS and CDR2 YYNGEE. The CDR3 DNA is TGTGCCAGCAGTGAAGAAGGCATCCAGCCCCAGCATTTT. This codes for CASSEEGIQPQHF.

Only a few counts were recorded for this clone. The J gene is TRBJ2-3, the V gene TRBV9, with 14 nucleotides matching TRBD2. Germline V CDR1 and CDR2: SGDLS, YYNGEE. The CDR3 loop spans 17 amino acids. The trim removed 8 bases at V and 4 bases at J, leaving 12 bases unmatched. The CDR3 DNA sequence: TGTGCCAGTTCGTGGGGACTAGCGGGAGTCGGGGCAGATACGCAGTATTTT. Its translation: CASSWGLAGVGADTQYF.

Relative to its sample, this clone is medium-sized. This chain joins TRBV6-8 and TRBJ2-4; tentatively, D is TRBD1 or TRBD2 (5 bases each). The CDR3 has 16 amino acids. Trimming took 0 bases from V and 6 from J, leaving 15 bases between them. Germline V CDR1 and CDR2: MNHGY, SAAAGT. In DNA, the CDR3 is TGTGCCAGCAGTTACTCGGGCAGCGGTGGGGGAAACATTCAGTACTTC. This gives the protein CASSYSGSGGGNIQYF.

In nucleotides, the CDR3 is TGTGCCAGCACCCGGACTAGCGGGAATTCCTACGAGCAGTACTTC. Translating it yields CASTRTSGNSYEQYF. V usage is TRBV28 and J usage is TRBJ2-7; TRBD2 matches at 12 bases. This CDR3 has 15 residues. From germline, CDR1 is MDHEN and CDR2 SYDVKM. The junction had 5 bases not matched to a gene; V was cut back by 7 bases and J by 1 base.

The CDR3 here is CASSRPSGAPYEQYF. The CDR3 DNA follows: TGTGCCAGCAGTCGCCCTAGCGGGGCCCCCTACGAGCAGTACTTC. The chain has TRBV11-3 and TRBJ2-7, with 9 bases identical to TRBD2. Germline-derived CDR1 and CDR2 are SGHNT and YENEEA. This CDR3 contains 15 residues. The J segment lost 2 bases and the V segment lost 6 bases, leaving 8 bases of the junction unmatched.

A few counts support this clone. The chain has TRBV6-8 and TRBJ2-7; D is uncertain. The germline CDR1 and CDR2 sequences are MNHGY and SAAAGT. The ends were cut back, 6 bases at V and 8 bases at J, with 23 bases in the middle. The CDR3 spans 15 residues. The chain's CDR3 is CASRVDPNSFTKQYF. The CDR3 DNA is TGTGCCAGCAGAGTGGACCCCAATTCCTTTACGAAGCAGTACTTC.

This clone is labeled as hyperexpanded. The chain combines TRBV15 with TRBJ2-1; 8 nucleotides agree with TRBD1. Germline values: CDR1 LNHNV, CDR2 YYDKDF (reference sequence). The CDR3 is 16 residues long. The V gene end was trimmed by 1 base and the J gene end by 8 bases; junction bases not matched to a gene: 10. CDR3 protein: CATSRGSQGASHEQFF. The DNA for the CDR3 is TGTGCCACCAGCAGAGGCTCTCAGGGGGCGTCTCATGAGCAGTTCTTC.

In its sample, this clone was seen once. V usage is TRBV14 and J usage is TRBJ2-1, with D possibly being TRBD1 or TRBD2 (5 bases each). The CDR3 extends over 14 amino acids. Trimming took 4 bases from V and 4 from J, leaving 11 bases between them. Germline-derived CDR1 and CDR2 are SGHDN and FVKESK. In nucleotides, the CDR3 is TGTGCCAGCAGCCTCGGGACCCCATACAATGAGCAGTTCTTC. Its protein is CASSLGTPYNEQFF.

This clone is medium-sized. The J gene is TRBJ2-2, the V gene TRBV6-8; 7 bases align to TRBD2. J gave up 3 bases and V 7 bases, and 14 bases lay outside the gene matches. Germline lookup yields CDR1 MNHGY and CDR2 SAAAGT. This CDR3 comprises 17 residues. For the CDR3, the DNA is TGTGCCAGCACCCGACGTGTTGGACTAGTTGACACCGGGGAGCTGTTTTTT. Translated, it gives CASTRRVGLVDTGELFF.

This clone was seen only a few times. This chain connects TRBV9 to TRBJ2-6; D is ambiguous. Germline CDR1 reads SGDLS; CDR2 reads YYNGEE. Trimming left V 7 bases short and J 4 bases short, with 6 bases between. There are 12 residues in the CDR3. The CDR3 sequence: CASYSGANVLTF. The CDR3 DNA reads TGTGCCAGCTATTCCGGGGCCAACGTCCTGACTTTC.